This T cell receptor (beta chain) emerged from a study of blood T cell repertoires in COVID-19. Looking at the study overall: Samples representing acute and convalescent COVID-19 were sourced from the United States, Italy and Spain. T cells, B-cell-depleted T cells, or PBMCs supplied cDNA or gDNA.

Authors' methods: Using reference gene primer amplification, nucleated cell counts were estimated. Sequencing used immunoSEQ multiplex PCR; TCRdb keeps in-frame clones, though not all of them. For V, J and clone size, that table is used; D and trimming come from the DNA. Here the sample spans roughly 200,000 clones, approximately 82% being singletons. This CDR3 comprises 14 residues. V dropped 5 bases and J dropped 7; count of bases not matched to a gene: 8. Germline CDR1 reads SGHTA; CDR2 reads FQGNSA. The V call is TRBV7-2, the J call TRBJ2-7; 10 bases match TRBD1. Sequenced material: peripheral blood. The sequence derives from a man between 40 and 49 years old with active or convalescent COVID-19. This CDR3 reads CASSPGTGEREQYF. The CDR3 region has the DNA TGTGCCAGCAGCCCCGGGACAGGGGAGAGGGAGCAGTACTTC.